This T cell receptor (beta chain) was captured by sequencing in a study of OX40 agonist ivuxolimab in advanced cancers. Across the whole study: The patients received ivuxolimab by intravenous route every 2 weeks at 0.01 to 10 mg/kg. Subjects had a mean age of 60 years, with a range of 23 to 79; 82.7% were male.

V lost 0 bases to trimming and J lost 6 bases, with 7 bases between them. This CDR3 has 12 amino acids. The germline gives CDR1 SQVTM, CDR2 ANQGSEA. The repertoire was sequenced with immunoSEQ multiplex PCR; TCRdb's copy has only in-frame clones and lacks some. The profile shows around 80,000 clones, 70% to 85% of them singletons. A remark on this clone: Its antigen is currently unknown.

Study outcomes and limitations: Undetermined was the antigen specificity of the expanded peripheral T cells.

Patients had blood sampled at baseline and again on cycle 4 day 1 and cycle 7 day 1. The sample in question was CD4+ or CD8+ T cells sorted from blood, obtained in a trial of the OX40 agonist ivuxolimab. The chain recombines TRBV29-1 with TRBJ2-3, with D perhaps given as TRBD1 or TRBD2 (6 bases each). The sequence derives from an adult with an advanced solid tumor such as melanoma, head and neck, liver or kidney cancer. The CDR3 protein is CSVEEGGDTQYF. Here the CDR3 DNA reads TGCAGCGTTGAAGAAGGGGGGGATACGCAGTATTTT.